This T cell receptor beta chain comes out of a study of T-cell memory formation after mild COVID-19. TCRdb re-called the 5' RACE reads through MiXCR, storing one row per CDR3 protein. The sample consists of roughly 100,000 distinct CDR3 sequences, approximately 16% of them appearing once. The study's findings and limits: Confirmation of SARS-CoV-2 specificity was lacking for second-wave clones peaking day 37.

As concerns this clonotype: No antigen is known for it.

The germline V gene has CDR1 MGHRA and CDR2 YSYEKL. The CDR3 totals 19 residues. V lost 2 bases to trimming and J lost 3 bases; unmatched junction nucleotides: 12. The receptor was derived from a man aged 18 to 29 who had mild COVID-19 (a few samples of this study predate the infection). Cell type and time point are not known. The V call is TRBV4-1, the J call TRBJ2-2; 10 bases are a match to TRBD1. The sequencing input was PBMCs or a T cell subset sorted from them (not recorded which). The CDR3 region has the DNA TGCGCCAGCAGCCAAACCCCGGGACAGGGGTTATTGGACACCGGGGAGCTGTTTTTT. Amino acids: CASSQTPGQGLLDTGELFF.